This record concerns one T cell receptor (beta chain) sequence. The antigen remains unidentified. Looked up from germline, CDR1 is SQVTM and CDR2 is ANQGSEA. Trimming took 7 bases from V and 4 from J; bases not matched to a gene: 3. CDR3 length equals 12 residues. The sample comes from a study of T cell responses to AZD1222 COVID-19 vaccine. Study-wide points: Nearly half of spike-specific TCRs reportedly target variant regions that are unmutated in the B.1.351 and B.1.1.7 variants. Spike-specific TCR breadth and depth rose after two AZD1222 doses. Baseline antibody screening turned up just a handful of seropositive AZD1222 recipients. The sample set comprised mostly white British donors with more females, and clonal diversity was possibly underestimated.

Clones were sequenced by immunoSEQ multiplex PCR, and TCRdb holds only the in-frame ones, with some missing. The repertoire has 200,000 to 250,000 clones, approximately 94% of them found once; the top ten carry roughly 1%. The source was peripheral blood, collected on day 0 of MenACWY control vaccination. This chain joins TRBV29-1 and TRBJ1-2; 10 bases agree with TRBD1. The TCR comes from an adult in good health. CDR3 region: CSARDRGYGYTF. In DNA form, the CDR3 reads TGCAGCGCTAGGGACAGGGGCTATGGCTACACCTTC.